This T cell receptor (beta chain) was documented in a study of blood T cell repertoires in COVID-19. The study recruited people aged roughly 18 to 100 years across 24 US areas. Trimming removed 3 bases at V and 2 bases at J, with 8 bases between. Germline CDR1 reads SGHRS; CDR2 reads YFSETQ. The CDR3 is made up of 13 amino acids. Generated by immunoSEQ multiplex PCR, the TCRdb table keeps only in-frame clones and is missing some. Here the sample spans roughly 69,000 clones, roughly 80% being singletons. The sample consisted of PBMCs or T cells enriched from blood (not recorded which). The V gene is TRBV5-1, the J gene TRBJ2-5; D unresolved. The origin of this receptor is a woman in her thirties or forties with acute COVID-19. CDR3 loop: CASSSLTQETQYF. The CDR3 DNA reads TGCGCCAGCAGCTCCCTGACTCAAGAGACCCAGTACTTC.